Following are 27 T cell receptor beta chains from one sample sequenced in a study of shared clonotypes between healthy human individuals (dated by TCRdb to 2020 to 2021). The protocol used for the library was the immunoSEQ multiplex PCR assay. This is the immuneACCESS table as TCRdb keeps it, with only in-frame sequences that have V and J called. A part of the clones is gone; compared with another copy, unresolved V genes explain less than half, and the rest is unexplained. The sample profile shows roughly 300,000 clones; around 87% of them were found once. Of the sample, 15% to 20% falls within the top ten clones. The sequencing input was memory CD8+ T cells sorted from blood. The cell subset or site label for this specimen denotes: CD45RO+ cells pooled with CCR7-negative TemRA cells. These receptors were obtained from a man between 18 and 29 years old in good health.

The rearrangement uses TRBV15 and TRBJ1-6, with D possibly matching TRBD1 (6 bases). Deletions cut 2 bases from V and 8 bases from J, with 25 bases between. The CDR3 extends over 19 amino acids. CDR1 and CDR2 from the germline V gene are LNHNV and YYDKDF (reference sequence). For the CDR3, the DNA is TGTGCCACCAGCAGACCATCTTCCGGGACAACCGTCGTAGATTCACCCCTCCACTTT. Encoded protein: CATSRPSSGTTVVDSPLHF.

The V and J genes are TRBV27 and TRBJ2-5, with D perhaps assigned TRBD1 or TRBD2 (5 bases each). Trimming pared 0 bases from V and 5 bases from J, leaving 13 bases between. Germline values: CDR1 MNHEY, CDR2 SMNVEV (reference sequence). The CDR3 sequence is 15 residues long. CDR3 bases: TGTGCCAGCAGTTTATCGTGGGGGATCGGGGAGACCCAGTACTTC. It yields the protein CASSLSWGIGETQYF.

The CDR3 DNA reads TGTGCCAGCAGCTTAGATTGGCTCGCGGGTCCCGGGGAGCTGTTTTTT. Its protein is CASSLDWLAGPGELFF. The V call is TRBV7-2, the J call TRBJ2-2, with D maybe TRBD2 (5 bases). This CDR3 has 16 amino acids. Trimming took off 1 base at V and 6 bases at J, with 15 bases between the two ends. The germline V gene has CDR1 SGHTA and CDR2 FQGNSA. The complete variable domain, with remaining parts taken from reference TRBV7-2 and TRBJ2-2, reads GAGVSQSPSNKVTEKGKDVELRCDPISGHTALYWYRQSLGQGLEFLIYFQGNSAPDKSGLPSDRFSAERTGGSVSTLTIQRTQQEDSAVYLCASSLDWLAGPGELFFGEGSRLTVL.

This chain links TRBV7-6 with TRBJ2-1; 7 positions match TRBD2. Trimming took 3 bases from V and 3 from J; bases not matched to a gene: 11. This CDR3 contains 17 residues. Germline-derived CDR1 and CDR2 are SGHVS and FNYEAQ. The CDR3 protein is CASSFSPSGSYYNEQFF. The CDR3 DNA reads TGTGCCAGCAGCTTTTCGCCTAGCGGTTCTTACTACAATGAGCAGTTCTTC.

This clone has just a few counts. The rearrangement joins TRBV4-1 to TRBJ2-3, with D tentatively TRBD1 (6 bases). This CDR3 is built from 17 residues. CDR1 is MGHRA and CDR2 is YSYEKL in the germline V gene. Trimming removed 3 bases from V and 0 bases from J, with 16 bases in between. The CDR3 DNA reads TGCGCCAGCAGCCAGTCTACAGGGCCGTCTAGCACAGATACGCAGTATTTT. Residues: CASSQSTGPSSTDTQYF.

V and J are TRBV4-1 and TRBJ2-7, with TRBD1 identical over 7 bases. The CDR3 covers 15 residues. The germline gives CDR1 MGHRA, CDR2 YSYEKL. Trimming cost V 3 bases and J 2 bases; bases outside gene matches: 7. CDR3 sequence: CASSHPGQFAYEQYF. In nucleotides, the CDR3 is TGCGCCAGCAGCCACCCGGGACAGTTCGCCTACGAGCAGTACTTC.

The V call is TRBV5-6, the J call TRBJ2-1; D may be TRBD1 (6 bases). This CDR3 region has 13 residues. In germline, CDR1 is SGHDT, CDR2 YYEEEE. V lost 1 base and J 9 bases, leaving 11 bases between the germline ends. The CDR3 here is CASSLSLDSEQFF. Written as DNA, the CDR3 is TGTGCCAGCAGCTTGAGTTTGGACAGTGAGCAGTTCTTC.

V usage is TRBV11-2 and J usage is TRBJ2-2; either TRBD1 or TRBD2 may fit D (5 bases each). Germline CDR1 reads SGHAT; CDR2 reads FQNNGV. This CDR3 region has 17 residues. Trimming removed 1 base from V and 4 bases from J, with 16 bases in between. CDR3 protein: CASSLGRDPKGTGELFF. CDR3 DNA: TGTGCCAGCAGCTTAGGCCGGGACCCTAAAGGCACCGGGGAGCTGTTTTTT.

V usage is TRBV6-5 and J usage is TRBJ2-2; a weak D match, TRBD2 (6 bases). The CDR3 extends over 13 amino acids. V was trimmed by 9 bases and J by 7 bases, leaving 15 bases between them. Germline assignment: CDR1 MNHEY and CDR2 SVGAGI. CDR3 sequence reads: CASRAGSLGELFF. Here the CDR3 DNA reads TGTGCCAGTCGGGCGGGGTCTCTCGGGGAGCTGTTTTTT.

The gene calls are TRBV11-2 and TRBJ1-2; D remains unclear. The CDR3 extends over 15 amino acids. The ends were cut back, 1 base at V and 4 bases at J, with 13 bases in the middle. Germline V lookup: CDR1 SGHAT, CDR2 FQNNGV. CDR3 protein: CASSLGPDISYGYTF. CDR3 bases: TGTGCCAGCAGCTTAGGCCCCGACATATCCTATGGCTACACCTTC.

The rearrangement links TRBV13 to TRBJ2-7; TRBD2 matches at 8 bases. The CDR3 consists of 15 residues. V shed 5 bases, J shed 4 bases, and the junction held 10 bases outside the gene matches. Germline V gene lookup returns CDR1 PRHDT and CDR2 FYEKMQ (reference sequence). For the CDR3, the DNA is TGTGCCAGCAGCCCAGGACTAGCTGAAACTTACGAGCAGTACTTC. Its translation: CASSPGLAETYEQYF.

This chain connects TRBV15 to TRBJ1-1; D ambiguous. Trimming took 3 bases from V and 1 from J, leaving 9 bases between them. CDR1 is LNHNV and CDR2 is YYDKDF in the germline V gene (reference sequence). This CDR3 contains 14 residues. CDR3 residues: CATSRILGNTEAFF. Written as DNA, the CDR3 is TGTGCCACCAGCAGGATTCTAGGGAACACTGAAGCTTTCTTT.

A note on this clone: One end of the junction does not line up with germline, which may come from a read error. The rearrangement links TRBV7-9 to TRBJ2-1, with TRBD2 matching over 15 bases. The CDR3 consists of 19 residues. Per the germline V gene, CDR1 is SEHNR and CDR2 is FQNEAQ (reference sequence). CDR3 DNA: TGTGCCAGCAGCTTACCTCCGGACAGCGCTCCGGGACTAGCGGGAGGAAAGGTCTTC. Translated, it gives CASSLPPDSAPGLAGGKVF.

This clone was seen once. V usage is TRBV6-1 and J usage is TRBJ2-7, with TRBD1 as a possible D gene (6 bases). Per germline, CDR1 MNHNS and CDR2 SASEGT. The CDR3 has 12 amino acids. The ends were cut back, 7 bases at V and 4 bases at J, with 11 bases in the middle. The CDR3 nucleotides read TGTGCCAGCACTATAGACAGGTACGAGCAGTACTTC. It is translated as CASTIDRYEQYF.

The chain couples TRBV28 to TRBJ2-2; D is unresolved. The CDR3 is 14 residues long. Germline loops: CDR1 MDHEN, CDR2 SYDVKM. V shed 2 bases and J shed 5 bases, with 9 bases lying between them. DNA for the CDR3: TGTGCCAGCAGTTTAAAGGGATGGACCGGGGAGCTGTTTTTT. Protein sequence: CASSLKGWTGELFF.

V is TRBV9 and J is TRBJ2-1; no firm D call. This CDR3 comprises 16 residues. V was trimmed by 0 bases and J by 0 bases, leaving 10 bases between them. Germline V gene data show CDR1 as SGDLS and CDR2 as YYNGEE. The CDR3 DNA is TGTGCCAGCAGCGTAGATAGTCTATTCTCCTACAATGAGCAGTTCTTC. This sequence encodes CASSVDSLFSYNEQFF.

V usage is TRBV28 and J usage is TRBJ1-2; tentatively, D is TRBD1 (5 bases). The CDR3 runs to 14 residues. Germline V lookup: CDR1 MDHEN, CDR2 SYDVKM. The V and J ends lost 6 bases and 8 bases respectively, with 19 bases between them. CDR3 in DNA: TGTGCCAGCAGGTCAGCCGGGGCCTTCTTCGGCTACACCTTC. This gives the protein CASRSAGAFFGYTF.

Only a few counts were recorded for this clone. The V call is TRBV7-9, the J call TRBJ2-7; D not resolved. V dropped 4 bases and J dropped 3 bases, with 13 bases sitting between them. Germline V gene data show CDR1 as SEHNR and CDR2 as FQNEAQ (reference sequence). The CDR3 sequence is 14 residues long. DNA for the CDR3: TGTGCCAGCAGCTCCCACTTAAGGTACTACGAGCAGTACTTC. The encoded protein is CASSSHLRYYEQYF.

V is TRBV28 and J is TRBJ2-5, with 8 bases lining up with TRBD1. V shed 0 bases, J shed 7 bases, and the junction held 4 bases outside the gene matches. There are 14 residues in the CDR3. Germline V CDR1 and CDR2: MDHEN, SYDVKM. DNA for the CDR3: TGTGCCAGCAGTTTATGGACAGGGGAGGTGACCCAGTACTTC. Encoded protein: CASSLWTGEVTQYF.

The J gene is TRBJ2-7, the V gene TRBV6-1, with 7 bases aligning to TRBD1. Germline-derived CDR1 and CDR2 are MNHNS and SASEGT. CDR3 length: 14 residues. Unmatched junction bases numbered 7, after V lost 7 bases and J lost 1 base. The CDR3 protein is CASNAGTASYEQYF. The CDR3 region has the DNA TGTGCCAGCAACGCCGGGACAGCATCCTACGAGCAGTACTTC.

CDR3 sequence (DNA): TGTGCCAGCAGTTTACGAGGGAACTATGGCTACACCTTC. Translating it yields CASSLRGNYGYTF. V and J are TRBV27 and TRBJ1-2, with D unclear. From germline, CDR1 is MNHEY and CDR2 SMNVEV (reference sequence). Deletions cut 2 bases from V and 2 bases from J, with 6 bases between. The CDR3 contains 13 residues.

The genes are TRBV7-9 and TRBJ2-5; 9 nucleotides line up with TRBD2. The ends lost 4 bases at V and 1 base at J; junction bases unmatched: 4. The CDR3 runs to 15 residues. Germline V gene lookup returns CDR1 SEHNR and CDR2 FQNEAQ (reference sequence). This CDR3 is CASSSPAGGQETQYF. For the CDR3, the DNA is TGTGCCAGCAGCTCACCAGCGGGGGGCCAAGAGACCCAGTACTTC.

This chain uses TRBV5-4 with TRBJ1-4, with D possibly being TRBD1 (5 bases). The CDR3 contains 14 residues. Looked up from germline, CDR1 is SGHNT and CDR2 is YYREEE (reference sequence). V lost 3 bases, J lost 11 bases, and 17 bases lay in between. CDR3 bases: TGTGCCAGCAGCTACGGCAGGGTTCGGGACAAACTGTTTTTT. As protein: CASSYGRVRDKLFF.

The rearrangement joins TRBV2 to TRBJ2-1, with 11 bases fitting TRBD2. V trimming: 0 bases; J trimming: 4 bases; junction bases outside the gene matches: 2. Per germline, CDR1 SNHLY and CDR2 FYNNEI. This CDR3 region has 16 residues. The CDR3 protein is CASSEAVAGGYNEQFF. The CDR3 bases are TGTGCCAGCAGTGAAGCGGTAGCGGGAGGGTACAATGAGCAGTTCTTC.

CDR3 sequence reads: CASSPSVSSYNEQFF. For the CDR3, the DNA is TGTGCCAGCAGTCCGAGCGTTAGCTCCTACAATGAGCAGTTCTTC. The chain couples TRBV7-9 to TRBJ2-1; D not certain. CDR1 is SEHNR, CDR2 FQNEAQ, per germline (reference sequence). CDR3 length equals 15 residues. Deletions cut 6 bases from V and 0 bases from J, with 12 bases between.

V and J are TRBV6-6 and TRBJ1-4; D unclear. CDR1 MNHNY and CDR2 SVGAGI come from the germline V gene (reference sequence). The ends were cut back, 0 bases at V and 4 bases at J, with 9 bases in the middle. The CDR3 sequence is 15 residues long. CDR3 loop: CASSYSATSNEKLFF. CDR3 nucleotides: TGTGCCAGCAGTTACTCCGCGACCAGTAATGAAAAACTGTTTTTT.

The chain employs TRBV2 and TRBJ2-3; possibly TRBD1 for D (6 bases). V lost 4 bases and J 2 bases, leaving 10 bases between the germline ends. CDR1 is SNHLY, CDR2 FYNNEI, per germline. The CDR3 spans 14 residues. The CDR3 DNA sequence: TGTGCCAGCAGTGGTGGACAGCTCACAGATACGCAGTATTTT. Its translation is CASSGGQLTDTQYF.